This TCR beta chain was captured in a study of T cell repertoires in cytomegalovirus infection. Study-wide context: It was the public TCR beta signatures that indicated both CMV infection and matching HLA type.

In regard to this clonotype: As yet, its antigen is unknown.

J was trimmed by 6 bases and V by 8 bases; bases with no gene match: 10. Germline V gene lookup returns CDR1 MNHEY and CDR2 SVGEGT. The CDR3 has 14 amino acids. Whole-study results and caveats: The ex vivo response showed dominance by HLA-C-restricted CMV-specific TCR beta clonotypes. Individuals carrying CMV plus the relevant HLA were identified by cumulative frequency of public TCR beta families.

A single record per CDR3 protein comes from TCRdb applying MiXCR to the reads. The table lists 310,000 or so distinct CDR3 sequences, roughly 23% of them singletons. Specimen: PBMCs. This TCR derives from a human donor in good health (CMV status not recorded). Some clones in this sample may be carry-over from other donors' samples. The genes are TRBV6-2 or TRBV6-3 and TRBJ2-7, with TRBD2 matching over 10 bases. The CDR3 DNA is TGTGCCAGCCAAGTGGGGCTAGCGGGAGCCGAGCAGTACTTC. Protein: CASQVGLAGAEQYF.